The rows below give T cell receptor beta chains drawn from one sample of a study of cytomegalovirus exposure and HLA in healthy donors. TCRdb's table, derived via immunoSEQ multiplex PCR, lists solely in-frame clones and lacks some. The sample includes around 180,000 clones, more than 70% of them seen just once. Sequencing used PBMCs. The receptors derive from a woman aged 40 to 50 in good health and CMV-seronegative. The conserved cysteine and the conserved F or W are not part of the CDR3 here. The order of the fields is V gene, CDR3 protein.

>TRBV30
ALRSPSVTGELF
>TRBV11-3
ASSLSRTSGRNTDTQY
>TRBV5-1
ASSVGTETYGYT
>TRBV19
ASSIQGQGRSGANVLT
>TRBV11-1
ASSSVGVDTQY
>TRBV28
ASSSYGGRTETQY
>TRBV13
ASSLGGQRYMNTEAF
>TRBV29-1
SVEEQGTYGYT
>TRBV7-3
ASSLLGGSSYNEQF
>TRBV19
ASIILGQGAGGNTIY
>TRBV15
ATSRDLGRQETQY
>TRBV29-1
SVDGRDTEAF
>TRBV5-4
ASRPTGVDTGELF
>TRBV11-3
ASSLRAGGYTDTQY
>TRBV7-9
ASSLGGGRAYNEQF
>TRBV6-5
ASSYTDGGETQY
>TRBV29-1
SVETGRNQPQH
>TRBV7-9
ASSPTGNNSPLH
>TRBV7-9
ASSLFGGLSYNEQF
>TRBV11-2
ASSRSSSRVEAF
>TRBV5-4
ASSPGAGVTDTQY
>TRBV9
ASSVAEVETQY
>TRBV19
ASSAGTGGSGANVLT
>TRBV18
ASSPRTGAAGNTIY
>TRBV18
ASSGRDMNTEAF
>TRBV19
ASITGTGVGGYT
>TRBV7-8
ASSFQSGTEAF
>TRBV12-5
ASGLGGQGADTQY
>TRBV13
ASSSLAGGPTDTSTDTQY
>TRBV2
ASRGELASAGELF
>TRBV19
ASLAGQGNTEAF
>TRBV6-1
ASSAPGGSDTQY
>TRBV7-9
ASRAFGGLLEAF
>TRBV30
AWSRDRALSGANVLT
>TRBV7-9
ASSFSGITDTQY
>TRBV4-1
ASSQDQGGELF
>TRBV4-2
ASSQDSTSATDTQY
>TRBV5-4
ASSARQGGAGYT
>TRBV6-4
ASSLQGKQDTQY
>TRBV5-1
ASSQGAYGYT
>TRBV19
ASSIVRDSSTMSGYT
>TRBV5-1
ASSLMDRGLSGANVLT
>TRBV6-5
ASSERGFGAF
>TRBV30
ACSRLAAGADTQY
>TRBV6-1
ASIRISGRRNEQF
>TRBV5-7
ASSASGGAILRTDTQY
>TRBV11-3
ASSFGTGELF
>TRBV6-4
ASSEFVSLYGYT
>TRBV7-9
ASSSGKNLNTEAF